This entry lists 14 T cell receptor beta chains sequenced from one sample in a study of T-cell memory formation after mild COVID-19. One entry per CDR3 protein, called by TCRdb with MiXCR from the 5' RACE reads. The data contain about 470,000 distinct CDR3 sequences, about 18% of them singletons. The sample taken for sequencing was PBMCs or a T cell subset sorted from them (not recorded which). The receptors derive from an adult woman who had mild COVID-19 (a few samples of this study predate the infection). Cell type and time point are not known.

The chain recombines TRBV7-9 with TRBJ1-1; the match to TRBD1 covers 7 bases. Germline trimming cut 5 bases from V and 4 bases from J; bases unmatched to any gene: 22. CDR1 SEHNR and CDR2 FQNEAQ come from the germline V gene (reference sequence). This CDR3 is 19 amino acids long. The CDR3 spells CASSPRKTGRSNSGTEAFF. The DNA of the CDR3 is TGTGCCAGCAGCCCTAGAAAGACAGGGCGGAGCAATTCGGGCACTGAAGCTTTCTTT.

This clonotype was recorded many times. The chain is built from TRBV20-1 and TRBJ2-1; tentatively, D is TRBD2 (6 bases). CDR1 is DFQATT and CDR2 is SNEGSKA in the germline V gene (reference sequence). The CDR3 spans 13 residues. V shed 7 bases and J shed 4 bases, with 14 bases lying between them. CDR3 residues: CSVWEVGYNEQFF. CDR3 DNA sequence: TGCAGTGTATGGGAGGTTGGATACAATGAGCAGTTCTTC.

V usage is TRBV15 and J usage is TRBJ1-2, with TRBD1 identical over 8 bases. The CDR3 contains 15 residues. Looked up from germline, CDR1 is LNHNV and CDR2 is YYDKDF (reference sequence). The V segment lost 2 bases and the J segment 6 bases; nucleotides outside the gene matches: 8. CDR3 sequence: CATSRWTGSPHGYTF. The CDR3 bases are TGTGCCACCAGCAGATGGACAGGGTCACCTCATGGCTACACCTTC.

This clonotype was seen only a few times. V and J are TRBV6-2 or TRBV6-3 and TRBJ1-2; a weak D match, TRBD1 (6 bases). The V end lost 5 bases, the J end lost 8 bases, and 24 bases lay between the germline ends. Looked up from germline, CDR1 is MNHEY and CDR2 is SVGEGT. The CDR3 totals 16 residues. The CDR3 protein is CASSQGITPSSVGYTF. The CDR3 DNA sequence: TGTGCCAGCAGTCAGGGGATTACACCCTCCAGTGTGGGCTACACCTTC.

This clonotype was seen a few times. The chain carries TRBV14 and TRBJ1-1; 9 nucleotides line up with TRBD1. The CDR3 consists of 13 residues. The trim removed 8 bases at V and 4 bases at J, leaving 5 bases unmatched. Germline V CDR1 and CDR2: SGHDN, FVKESK. CDR3 protein: CASSRDRATEAFF. The CDR3 nucleotides read TGTGCCAGCTCCCGGGACAGGGCCACTGAAGCTTTCTTT.

This clonotype was seen a handful of times. The gene calls are TRBV15 and TRBJ2-7, with 7 bases fitting TRBD1. Trimming at V came to 0 bases and at J to 5 bases, leaving 1 base not matched to a gene. CDR1 and CDR2 from the germline V gene are LNHNV and YYDKDF (reference sequence). This CDR3 region has 13 residues. CDR3 DNA: TGTGCCACCAGCAGAGATGGACAGGACGAGCAGTACTTC. Amino acid sequence: CATSRDGQDEQYF.

This clonotype turned up a few times. The chain carries TRBV7-2 and TRBJ1-1; tentative D call: TRBD1 (6 bases). The CDR3 covers 14 residues. The germline V gene has CDR1 SGHTA and CDR2 FQGNSA. Trimming took 3 bases from V and 5 from J, leaving 13 bases between them. CDR3: CASSFDGGQTEAFF. The CDR3, as DNA: TGTGCCAGCAGCTTCGACGGGGGGCAGACTGAAGCTTTCTTT.

This clonotype showed up many times. V is TRBV5-1 and J is TRBJ2-1; D uncertain. CDR1 is SGHRS, CDR2 YFSETQ, per germline. The CDR3 totals 13 residues. The germline V and J ends were trimmed by 0 bases and 4 bases, with 5 bases remaining between them. The CDR3 nucleotides read TGCGCCAGCAGCTTGGCGACGTACAATGAGCAGTTCTTC. It yields the protein CASSLATYNEQFF.

The rearrangement uses TRBV7-9 and TRBJ2-5; D is tentatively TRBD1 or TRBD2 (5 bases each). V was clipped by 8 bases and J by 4 bases, with 14 bases between them. This CDR3 region has 13 residues. Germline values: CDR1 SEHNR, CDR2 FQNEAQ (reference sequence). The CDR3 loop reads CASQIERGETQYF. DNA for the CDR3: TGTGCCAGCCAAATCGAGAGGGGAGAGACCCAGTACTTC.

The chain uses TRBV24-1 and TRBJ1-2; perhaps TRBD1 as D (5 bases). V was shortened by 6 bases and J by 6 bases, with 13 bases between the two germline ends. CDR3 size: 13 residues. The germline CDR1 and CDR2 sequences are KGHDR and SFDVKD. DNA of the CDR3: TGTGCCACCAGTTCCGTGGGGCTCGATGGCTACACCTTC. Its protein is CATSSVGLDGYTF.

This clonotype was seen more than once but under ten times. The chain combines TRBV11-2 with TRBJ2-2; D tentatively fits TRBD1 or TRBD2 (5 bases each). Germline-derived CDR1 and CDR2 are SGHAT and FQNNGV. The CDR3 is 14 amino acids. The V and J ends lost 1 base and 6 bases respectively, with 9 bases between them. CDR3 sequence reads: CASSLGGVSGELFF. The CDR3 DNA reads as TGTGCCAGCAGCTTAGGAGGGGTGTCCGGGGAGCTGTTTTTT. Complete variable domain (other parts from reference TRBV11-2 and TRBJ2-2): EAGVAQSPRYKIIEKRQSVAFWCNPISGHATLYWYQQILGQGPKLLIQFQNNGVVDDSQLPKDRFSAERLKGVDSTLKIQPAKLEDSAVYLCASSLGGVSGELFFGEGSRLTVL.

This clonotype was detected ten times or more. The CDR3 reads CSVVLAGGREQYF. The CDR3 DNA reads TGCAGCGTTGTACTAGCGGGAGGTCGCGAGCAGTACTTC. This chain uses TRBV29-1 with TRBJ2-7, with 12 bases identical to TRBD2. This CDR3 is 13 amino acids long. Per the germline V gene, CDR1 is SQVTM and CDR2 is ANQGSEA. After removal of 4 bases from V and 6 bases from J, the junction contained 4 bases not matched to a gene.

This clonotype was counted only a few times. The chain recombines TRBV10-3 with TRBJ2-7, with TRBD1 matching 8 bases. This CDR3 has 13 residues. Per the germline V gene, CDR1 is ENHRY and CDR2 is SYGVKD. Here the CDR3 reads CAIAGDRLYEQYF. The CDR3 region has the DNA TGTGCAATCGCTGGGGACAGGCTTTACGAGCAGTACTTC.

This clonotype was found many times. The rearrangement links TRBV4-1 to TRBJ1-2, with TRBD1 identical over 11 bases. J was trimmed by 8 bases and V by 4 bases; bases with no gene match: 6. Per germline, CDR1 MGHRA and CDR2 YSYEKL. The CDR3 totals 14 residues. The CDR3 DNA follows: TGCGCCAGCAGCCTCCTGGACAGGGGGCGCGGCTACACCTTC. Its protein product is CASSLLDRGRGYTF.